One sample yielded the 22 T cell receptor beta chains listed below, sequenced in a study of T cell clonality in common variable immunodeficiency. The repertoire was sequenced with immunoSEQ multiplex PCR; TCRdb's copy has only in-frame clones and lacks some. This repertoire holds approximately 42,000 clones, and none appear only once. The sequencing sample was made of peripheral blood mononuclear cells. These receptors were obtained from a person aged 18 to 75 in good health.

This clone was observed at least ten times. The read finishes 3 residues shy of the CDR3 end, and the germline J gene is used to complete it. This chain links TRBV15 with TRBJ2-1; TRBD2 aligns across 11 bases. V dropped 3 bases and J dropped 8; count of bases not matched to a gene: 9. CDR1 is LNHNV and CDR2 is YYDKDF in the germline V gene (reference sequence). The CDR3 contains 16 residues. The sequenced part of the CDR3 DNA is TGTGCCACCAGCAGCAGGGTAGCGGGAGGGCGCGATGAG. It is translated as CATSSRVAGGRDE. In full, the CDR3 reads CATSSRVAGGRDEQFF. The complete variable domain, with remaining parts taken from reference TRBV15 and TRBJ2-1, reads DAMVIQNPRYQVTQFGKPVTLSCSQTLNHNVMYWYQQKSSQAPKLLFHYYDKDFNNEADTPDNFQSRRPNTSFCFLDIRSPGLGDTAMYLCATSSRVAGGRDEQFFGPGTRLTVL.

This clone came up many times. CDR3 region: CATPGTSGSTYNEQFF. The part of the CDR3 DNA that was read is TGTGCCACCCCCGGGACTAGCGGGAGTACCTACAATGAG. The V and J genes are TRBV19 and TRBJ2-1; 14 nucleotides match TRBD2. The missing CDR3 end, 3 residues past where the read stops, is filled in from the germline J gene. The V gene's germline CDR1 is LNHDA and CDR2 SQIVND (reference sequence). V gave up 10 bases and J gave up 2 bases; unmatched junction bases: 7. The CDR3 runs to 16 residues.

At least ten counts were recorded for this clone. The missing CDR3 end, 3 residues past where the read stops, is filled in from the germline J gene. V usage is TRBV5-1 and J usage is TRBJ1-1; maybe TRBD1 (5 bases). The CDR3 runs 12 residues. V was pared by 5 bases and J by 1 base, with 6 bases between. Looked up from germline, CDR1 is SGHRS and CDR2 is YFSETQ. CDR3 protein: CASRGGNTEAFF. The covered CDR3 bases are TGCGCCAGCAGGGGGGGGAACACTGAA.

At least ten counts were recorded for this clone. A junction end diverges from the germline sequence, so it may reflect a read error. The read gets to within 3 residues of the CDR3 end, and the germline J gene fills in the rest. This rearrangement joins TRBV4-2 to TRBJ2-5; 7 bases line up with TRBD2. The CDR3 spans 15 residues. The germline gives CDR1 LGHNA, CDR2 YNFKEQ. The CDR3 protein is CASSQGRGGQETQYF. The CDR3 DNA, read in part, is TGCGCCAGCAGCCAAGGGAGGGGAGGCCAAGAGACC.

At least ten counts were recorded for this clone. The CDR3 goes on 3 residues after the read ends, and that part is filled in from the germline J gene. The rearrangement joins TRBV6-4 to TRBJ2-3, with 7 bases matching TRBD1. V was clipped by 3 bases and J by 8 bases; unmatched bases: 5. This CDR3 is 13 amino acids long. Germline CDR1 and CDR2: MRHNA and SNTAGT. Here the CDR3 reads CASSEATGSTQYF. CDR3 DNA (partial): TGTGCCAGCAGTGAAGCGACAGGGTCTACG.

The sample holds many counts of this clone. The CDR3 spells CATSRGGTQPGNIQYF. Incomplete CDR3 DNA: TGTGCCACCAGCAGAGGTGGGACTCAACCGGGAAACATT. The genes are TRBV15 and TRBJ2-4, with D perhaps TRBD2 (6 bases). The missing CDR3 end, 3 residues past where the read stops, is filled in from the germline J gene. Trimming took off 1 base at V and 6 bases at J, with 16 bases between the two ends. This CDR3 comprises 16 residues. The germline V gene has CDR1 LNHNV and CDR2 YYDKDF (reference sequence).

This clone was detected many times. The CDR3 extends 3 residues past the end of the read, so its final part is completed from the germline J gene. The chain is built from TRBV9 and TRBJ2-1; TRBD2 agrees at 8 bases. CDR3 length: 14 amino acids. Trimming took 4 bases from V and 7 from J; bases not matched to a gene: 7. Looked up from germline, CDR1 is SGDLS and CDR2 is YYNGEE. The CDR3 region is CASSPQLAVNEQFF. The covered CDR3 bases are TGTGCCAGCAGCCCTCAACTAGCGGTAAATGAG.

This clone was counted ten times or more. The sequence runs out 3 residues before the end of the CDR3; the remainder is reconstructed from the germline J gene. The V gene is TRBV5-4, the J gene TRBJ1-1, with TRBD1 matching 9 bases. The J segment lost 1 base and the V segment lost 4 bases, leaving 5 bases of the junction unmatched. From germline, CDR1 is SGHNT and CDR2 YYREEE (reference sequence). The CDR3 has 15 amino acids. Here the CDR3 reads CASSQGTGQNTEAFF. CDR3 bases read: TGTGCCAGCAGCCAGGGGACAGGGCAGAACACTGAA.

Points on this clone: The read falls 3 residues short of the CDR3 end, and the missing part is taken from the germline J gene. This rearrangement joins TRBV11-2 to TRBJ2-5; D uncertain. Deletions cut 1 base from V and 5 bases from J, with 5 bases between. CDR3 length: 12 residues. From germline, CDR1 is SGHAT and CDR2 FQNNGV. CDR3 DNA (partial): TGTGCCAGCAGCTTAGTGCGTGAGACC. The encoded protein is CASSLVRET. The whole CDR3 sequence is CASSLVRETQYF.

This clone has ten or more counts. From the germline J gene comes the end of the CDR3, since the read stops 3 residues before it. This chain uses TRBV20-1 with TRBJ1-1, with 8 bases fitting TRBD1. The CDR3 spans 16 residues. The germline V gene encodes CDR1 DFQATT and CDR2 SNEGSKA (reference sequence). V dropped 3 bases and J dropped 0; count of bases not matched to a gene: 9. The sequenced CDR3 bases are TGCAGTGCTAGTGGGGGGACAGGACGCATGAACACTGAA. Protein sequence: CSASGGTGRMNTE. The CDR3 reads in full as CSASGGTGRMNTEAFF.

Many counts were recorded for this clone. The read stops 3 residues short of the end of the CDR3; the missing end is completed from the germline J gene. The gene calls are TRBV5-1 and TRBJ2-7, with unresolved D. Germline CDR1 is SGHRS and CDR2 is YFSETQ. The germline V and J ends were trimmed by 7 bases and 0 bases, with 14 bases remaining between them. The CDR3 consists of 14 residues. The CDR3 region is CASYPQVNSYEQYF. The CDR3 bases that were read are TGCGCCAGCTACCCTCAGGTGAACTCCTACGAG.

This clone was seen ten or more times. The read comes to an end 3 residues before the CDR3 does, leaving the germline J gene to fill in the end. The J gene is TRBJ2-1, the V gene TRBV12-3 or TRBV12-4; 11 nucleotides align to TRBD2. The CDR3 is 15 residues long. V was pared by 2 bases and J by 6 bases, with 3 bases of the junction left unmatched. CDR3 sequence reads: CASSLRGLAANEQFF. The part of the CDR3 DNA that was read is TGTGCCAGCAGTTTAAGGGGACTAGCGGCCAATGAG.

As to this clone: The read gets to within 3 residues of the CDR3 end, and the germline J gene fills in the rest. J is TRBJ1-1 and V is TRBV7-9; the D gene is possibly TRBD1 (5 bases). CDR3 length equals 14 residues. Deletions cut 5 bases from V and 0 bases from J, with 10 bases between. Germline values: CDR1 SEHNR, CDR2 FQNEAQ (reference sequence). The CDR3 protein is CASSPRVLNTEAFF. The part of the CDR3 DNA that was read is TGTGCCAGCAGCCCCAGGGTATTGAACACTGAA.

This clone was observed many times. The read comes to an end 3 residues before the CDR3 does, leaving the germline J gene to fill in the end. J is TRBJ1-5 and V is TRBV2; TRBD1 might be the D (5 bases). The V end lost 1 base, the J end lost 9 bases, and 16 bases lay between the germline ends. The CDR3 contains 15 residues. In germline, CDR1 is SNHLY, CDR2 FYNNEI. Partial CDR3 DNA: TGTGCCAGCAGTGAAGGTGGCAGCGGGGGTGTGCCC. It codes for CASSEGGSGGVP. The CDR3, in full, reads CASSEGGSGGVPQHF.

This clone has ten or more counts. From the germline J gene comes the end of the CDR3, since the read stops 3 residues before it. The V gene is TRBV18, the J gene TRBJ2-1; a possible D gene is TRBD1 (6 bases). The CDR3 length is 15 residues. From germline, CDR1 is KGHSH and CDR2 LQKENI. The V end lost 3 bases, the J end lost 6 bases, and 15 bases lay between the germline ends. The part of the CDR3 DNA that was read is TGTGCCAGCTCACCGAGTGAGGGCAGGGGCAATGAG. Translating it yields CASSPSEGRGNE. The full-length CDR3 reads as CASSPSEGRGNEQFF. The full variable domain, completed using reference TRBV18 and TRBJ2-1, is NAGVMQNPRHLVRRRGQEARLRCSPMKGHSHVYWYRQLPEEGLKFMVYLQKENIIDESGMPKERFSAEFPKEGPSILRIQQVVRGDSAAYFCASSPSEGRGNEQFFGPGTRLTVL.

This clone appeared a few times. CDR3 amino acids: CASSLVPPGGAEGYTF. CDR3 bases read: TGTGCCAGCAGCTTAGTACCACCGGGGGGCGCAGAAGGC. V usage is TRBV7-6 and J usage is TRBJ1-2; tentative D call: TRBD1 (6 bases). The read is 3 residues too short to cover the CDR3 end, so that end is filled in from the germline J gene. Germline assignment: CDR1 SGHVS and CDR2 FNYEAQ. The CDR3 is 16 residues long.

This clone was recorded many times. The CDR3 extends 3 residues past the end of the read, so its final part is completed from the germline J gene. V is TRBV20-1 and J is TRBJ2-2; TRBD1 aligns across 8 bases. V was pared by 2 bases and J by 3 bases, with 8 bases of the junction left unmatched. The CDR3 spans 16 residues. Germline V gene lookup returns CDR1 DFQATT and CDR2 SNEGSKA (reference sequence). The CDR3 protein is CSARPDRVKYTGELFF. The DNA read from the CDR3 is TGCAGTGCTAGACCGGACAGGGTGAAGTACACCGGGGAG.

At least ten counts were recorded for this clone. The read ends 3 residues early relative to the CDR3; the germline J gene fills the gap. The rearrangement links TRBV10-3 to TRBJ1-1, with 10 positions matching TRBD1. This CDR3 comprises 16 residues. V lost 6 bases and J lost 1; bases outside the gene matches: 8. CDR1 and CDR2 (germline): ENHRY, SYGVKD. The CDR3 protein is CAISDGQGGENTEAFF. Incomplete CDR3 DNA: TGTGCCATCAGCGACGGACAGGGGGGAGAGAACACTGAA.

In its sample, this clone was seen many times. The DNA ends 3 residues before the CDR3 does, and the rest of the CDR3 is filled in from the germline J gene. The chain has TRBV5-4 and TRBJ2-3; D ambiguous. CDR1 and CDR2 from the germline V gene are SGHNT and YYREEE (reference sequence). The CDR3 runs 15 residues. Trimming shortened V by 0 bases and J by 3 bases, and 11 bases separated the two germline ends. This CDR3 reads CASSLEGRATDTQYF. CDR3 bases read: TGTGCCAGCAGCTTGGAGGGCAGAGCTACAGATACG.

This clone was recorded at least ten times. The read ends 3 residues shy of where the CDR3 ends; the end is completed using the germline J gene. The rearrangement links TRBV12-3 or TRBV12-4 to TRBJ2-1, with D perhaps matching TRBD1 (5 bases). The V gene lost 3 bases and the J gene lost 5 bases, with 8 bases spanning the gap. CDR3 length: 13 amino acids. CDR3 DNA, as far as it was read: TGTGCCAGCAGTTTGAAGGGGAACAATGAG. Its translation is CASSLKGNNE. The full CDR3 protein is CASSLKGNNEQFF.

This clone was observed many times. The read ends 3 residues early relative to the CDR3; the germline J gene fills the gap. The chain is built from TRBV18 and TRBJ2-1; 10 bases line up with TRBD1. Looked up from germline, CDR1 is KGHSH and CDR2 is LQKENI. J was trimmed by 6 bases and V by 3 bases; bases with no gene match: 2. The CDR3 length is 14 residues. CDR3 DNA (partial): TGTGCCAGCTCACCGGGACAGGGGATCAATGAG. Its protein product is CASSPGQGINE. The whole CDR3 sequence reads CASSPGQGINEQFF.

This clone showed up many times. The CDR3 is cut off 3 residues early in the read; its end comes from the germline J gene. The chain has TRBV7-3 and TRBJ1-5, with 8 bases matching TRBD1. The CDR3 extends over 14 amino acids. CDR1 SGHTA and CDR2 FQGTGA come from the germline V gene. Losses at the gene ends were 2 bases for V and 9 bases for J; bases not matched to a gene: 6. Partial CDR3 DNA: TGTGCCAGCAGCTTATTAGGACAGGGTGCGCCC. Amino acids: CASSLLGQGAP. The CDR3, in full, reads CASSLLGQGAPQHF. The entire variable domain, with the rest obtained from reference TRBV7-3 and TRBJ1-5, is as follows: GAGVSQTPSNKVTEKGKYVELRCDPISGHTALYWYRQSLGQGPEFLIYFQGTGAADDSGLPNDRFFAVRPEGSVSTLKIQRTERGDSAVYLCASSLLGQGAPQHFGDGTRLSIL.